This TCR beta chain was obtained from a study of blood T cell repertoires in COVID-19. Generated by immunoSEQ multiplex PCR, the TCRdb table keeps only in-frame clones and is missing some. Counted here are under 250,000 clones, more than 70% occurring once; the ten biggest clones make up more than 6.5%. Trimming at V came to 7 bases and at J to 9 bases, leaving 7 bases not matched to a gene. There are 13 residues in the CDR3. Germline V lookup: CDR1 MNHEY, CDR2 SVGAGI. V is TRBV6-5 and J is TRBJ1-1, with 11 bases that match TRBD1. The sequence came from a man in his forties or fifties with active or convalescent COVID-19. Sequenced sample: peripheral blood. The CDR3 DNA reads TGTGCCAGCACCAGGACAGGGGGCACCCAAGCTTTCTTT. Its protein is CASTRTGGTQAFF.